What follows describes a single TCR beta chain. Its antigen is as yet unknown. Germline-derived CDR1 and CDR2 are MNHEY and SMNVEV (reference sequence). The ends were cut back, 7 bases at V and 5 bases at J, with 17 bases in the middle. This CDR3 spans 14 amino acids. TCRdb re-called the RT-PCR reads through MiXCR, storing one row per CDR3 protein. The sample consists of approximately 32,000 distinct CDR3 sequences, less than 70% of them appearing once. The entry originates in a study of yellow fever vaccine responses in identical twins. General study points: Twins reportedly had a vaccine T cell response that seemed partly convergent, partly personalized.

The sample was T cells from blood (PBMCs), unsorted or a sorted subset (not recorded which), taken before or after yellow fever vaccination (not recorded which). The rearrangement links TRBV27 to TRBJ2-5; possibly TRBD1 for D (5 bases). The clonotype was recovered from a woman younger than 30 who received the yellow fever vaccine. CDR3 amino acids: CASKRRTYGETQYF. Written as DNA, the CDR3 is TGTGCCAGCAAGCGAAGGACATACGGGGAGACCCAGTACTTC.